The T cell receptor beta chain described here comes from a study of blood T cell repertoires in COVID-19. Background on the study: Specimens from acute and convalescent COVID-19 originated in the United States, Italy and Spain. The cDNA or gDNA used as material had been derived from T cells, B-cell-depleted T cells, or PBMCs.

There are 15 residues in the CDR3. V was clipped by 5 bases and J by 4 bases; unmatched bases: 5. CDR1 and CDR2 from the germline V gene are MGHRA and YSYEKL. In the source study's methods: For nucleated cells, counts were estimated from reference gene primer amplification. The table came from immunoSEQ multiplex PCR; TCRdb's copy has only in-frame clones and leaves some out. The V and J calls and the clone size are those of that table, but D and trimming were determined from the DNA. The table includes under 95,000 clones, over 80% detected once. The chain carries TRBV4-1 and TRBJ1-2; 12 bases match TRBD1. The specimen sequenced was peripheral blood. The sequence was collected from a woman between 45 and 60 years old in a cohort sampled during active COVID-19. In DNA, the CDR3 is TGCGCCAGCAGCATGGGACAGGGGGCGCCCTATGGCTACACCTTC. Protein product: CASSMGQGAPYGYTF.